The sequence of this T cell receptor beta chain was determined in a study of blood T cell repertoires in COVID-19 (dated by TCRdb to about 2020). For the study in its entirety: The collaborator samples originated in the United States, Italy and Spain and spanned the acute and convalescent phases of COVID-19. The material from the prospective study consisted of cDNA or gDNA derived from T cells, B-cell-depleted T cells, or PBMCs. Subjects who had been exposed to COVID-19, were actively infected with it, or had recovered from it provided the deeply sampled blood TCRbeta repertoires that made up the dataset. The repertoires were made available in a free public database intended to serve as a resource for research on the immune response to SARS-CoV-2. The samples were drawn from the first 160 participants of the ongoing ImmuneRACE study and from some 1,300 subjects provided by 6 global collaborators. Nearly every sample came with metadata listing a de-identified subject ID, COVID-19 status, age in years and sex. Where available, HLA class I and class II types were obtained from metadata supplied by the sample provider rather than from assay-based typing. Broader findings and caveats from the paper: The amount of clinical and demographic metadata varied by source and participant and was provided uncurated.

TCRbeta CDR3 regions were amplified from genomic DNA using the immunoSEQ Assay, a bias-controlled multiplex PCR. On the study's bioinformatics: The number of nucleated cells in each sample was estimated by amplification of reference gene primers within the assay. Sequence reads were collapsed and filtered to measure the absolute abundance of every unique TCRbeta CDR3 rearrangement. Productive Simpson clonality was computed per sample as the square root of Simpson's diversity index over productive rearrangements. TCRdb stores this immuneACCESS table with in-frame sequences only. Part of the clones is absent; in the studies checked, under half of the shortfall reflects unresolved V genes, and no reason is known for the rest. D and trimming come from the DNA, and the V and J calls and clone size come from that table. The sample table records about 320,000 clones; almost 85% of these occur just once. The top ten clonotypes cover roughly 7.8% of the sample.

Concerning this clone itself: Its antigen specificity is not known. Base qualities were left out, and no much larger clone turns up one base away.

Whole blood was collected in K2EDTA tubes by collaborating institutions according to the institutions' own protocols. For TCRbeta analysis, collaborators shipped samples in one of three forms: frozen whole blood, isolated PBMCs, or DNA extracted from either of those sample types. The CDR3 has 17 amino acids, counting the end cysteine and phenylalanine. The entry retains the CDR3 DNA only, 51 bases that are in frame from base 1. V is pruned by 4 bases and J by 2 bases, leaving 8 bases of the junction without a gene match. From the germline V gene, CDR1 is SGHRS and CDR2 is YFSETQ. The sample taken for sequencing was peripheral blood. The chain employs TRBV5-1 and TRBJ1-6, with TRBD1 matching 8 junction bases. This TCR derives from a human donor in a cohort sampled during active COVID-19. The bases read TGCGCCAGCAGCCCGGGACAGGAGGCCCCCTATAATTCACCCCTCCACTTT. Translation gives CASSPGQEAPYNSPLHF.